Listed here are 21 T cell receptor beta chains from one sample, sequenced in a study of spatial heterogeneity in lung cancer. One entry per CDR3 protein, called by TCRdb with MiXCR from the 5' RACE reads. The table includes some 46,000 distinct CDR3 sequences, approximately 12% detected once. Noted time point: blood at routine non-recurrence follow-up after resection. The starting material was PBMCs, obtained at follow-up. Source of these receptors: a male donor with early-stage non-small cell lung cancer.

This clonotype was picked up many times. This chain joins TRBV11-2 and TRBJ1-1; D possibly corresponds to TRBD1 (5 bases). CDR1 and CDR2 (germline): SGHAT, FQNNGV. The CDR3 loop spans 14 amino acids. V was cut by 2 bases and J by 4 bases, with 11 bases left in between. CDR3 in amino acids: CASSLFGGSTEAFF. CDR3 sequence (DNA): TGTGCCAGCAGCTTATTCGGGGGTAGCACTGAAGCTTTCTTT. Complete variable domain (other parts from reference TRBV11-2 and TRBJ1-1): EAGVAQSPRYKIIEKRQSVAFWCNPISGHATLYWYQQILGQGPKLLIQFQNNGVVDDSQLPKDRFSAERLKGVDSTLKIQPAKLEDSAVYLCASSLFGGSTEAFFGQGTRLTVV.

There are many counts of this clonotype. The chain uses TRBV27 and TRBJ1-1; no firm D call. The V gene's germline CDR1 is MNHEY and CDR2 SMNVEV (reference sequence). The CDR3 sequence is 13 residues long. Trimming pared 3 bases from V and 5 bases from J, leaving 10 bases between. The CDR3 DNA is TGTGCCAGCAGTTTTTCGGGAGAAACTGAAGCTTTCTTT. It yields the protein CASSFSGETEAFF.

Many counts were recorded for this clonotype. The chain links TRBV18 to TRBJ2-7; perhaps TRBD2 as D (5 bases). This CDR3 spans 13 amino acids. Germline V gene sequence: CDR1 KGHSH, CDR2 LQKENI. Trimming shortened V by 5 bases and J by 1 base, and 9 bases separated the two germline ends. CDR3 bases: TGTGCCAGCTCATCCGGGATATCCTACGAGCAGTACTTC. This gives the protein CASSSGISYEQYF.

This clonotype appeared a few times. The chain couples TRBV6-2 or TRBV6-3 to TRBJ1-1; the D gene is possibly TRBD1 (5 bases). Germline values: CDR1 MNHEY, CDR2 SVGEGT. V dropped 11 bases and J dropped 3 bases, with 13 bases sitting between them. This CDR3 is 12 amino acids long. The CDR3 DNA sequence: TGTGCCCACAAAACAGGAGACACTGAAGCTTTCTTT. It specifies CAHKTGDTEAFF.

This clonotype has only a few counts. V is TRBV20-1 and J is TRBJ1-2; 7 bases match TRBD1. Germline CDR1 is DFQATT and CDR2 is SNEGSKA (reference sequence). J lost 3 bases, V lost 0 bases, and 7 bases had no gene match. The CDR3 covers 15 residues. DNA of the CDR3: TGCAGTGCTAGAGATTTCGACAGGGCGGACTATGGCTACACCTTC. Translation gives CSARDFDRADYGYTF.

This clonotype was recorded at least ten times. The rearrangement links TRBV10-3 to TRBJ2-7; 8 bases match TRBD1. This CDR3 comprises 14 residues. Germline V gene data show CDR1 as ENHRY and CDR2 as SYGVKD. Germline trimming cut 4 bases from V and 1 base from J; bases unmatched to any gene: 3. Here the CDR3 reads CAISARQGSYEQYF. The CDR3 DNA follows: TGTGCCATCAGTGCGCGACAGGGGTCCTACGAGCAGTACTTC.

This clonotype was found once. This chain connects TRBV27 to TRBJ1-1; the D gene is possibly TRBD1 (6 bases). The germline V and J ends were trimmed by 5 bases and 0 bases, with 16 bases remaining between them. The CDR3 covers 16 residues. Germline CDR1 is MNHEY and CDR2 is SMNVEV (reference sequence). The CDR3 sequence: CASSLKPDSMNTEAFF. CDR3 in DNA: TGTGCCAGCAGTCTCAAACCGGACAGCATGAACACTGAAGCTTTCTTT.

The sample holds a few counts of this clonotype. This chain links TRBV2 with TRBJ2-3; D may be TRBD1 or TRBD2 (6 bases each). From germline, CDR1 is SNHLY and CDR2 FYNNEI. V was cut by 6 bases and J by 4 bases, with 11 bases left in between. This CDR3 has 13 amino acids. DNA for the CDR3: TGTGCCAGCAGAGGGGGGCAATCAGATACGCAGTATTTT. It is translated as CASRGGQSDTQYF.

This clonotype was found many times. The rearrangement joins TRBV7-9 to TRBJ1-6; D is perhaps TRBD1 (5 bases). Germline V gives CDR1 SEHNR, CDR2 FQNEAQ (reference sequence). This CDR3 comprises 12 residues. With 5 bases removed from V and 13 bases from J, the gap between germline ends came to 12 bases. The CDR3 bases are TGTGCCAGCAGCCCCGGGGGGGTGCCCCTCCACTTT. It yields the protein CASSPGGVPLHF.

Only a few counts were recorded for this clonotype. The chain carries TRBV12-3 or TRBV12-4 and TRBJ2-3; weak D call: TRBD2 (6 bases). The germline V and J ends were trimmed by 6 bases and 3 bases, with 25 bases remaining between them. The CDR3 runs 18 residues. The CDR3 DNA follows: TGTGCCAGCAGGAAGATTACCGGGACGGGGGATGATACAGATACGCAGTATTTT. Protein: CASRKITGTGDDTDTQYF.

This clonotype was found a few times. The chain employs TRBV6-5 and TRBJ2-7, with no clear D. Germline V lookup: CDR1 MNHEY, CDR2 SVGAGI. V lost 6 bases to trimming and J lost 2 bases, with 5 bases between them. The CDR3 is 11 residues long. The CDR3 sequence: CASRAAYEQYF. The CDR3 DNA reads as TGTGCCAGCAGGGCGGCCTACGAGCAGTACTTC.

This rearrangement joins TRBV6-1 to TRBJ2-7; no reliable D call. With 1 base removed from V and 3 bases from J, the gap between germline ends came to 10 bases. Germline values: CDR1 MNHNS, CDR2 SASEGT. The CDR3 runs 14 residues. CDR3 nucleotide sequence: TGTGCCAGCAGTGAAGGCTCAGTAAACTACGAGCAGTACTTC. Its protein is CASSEGSVNYEQYF.

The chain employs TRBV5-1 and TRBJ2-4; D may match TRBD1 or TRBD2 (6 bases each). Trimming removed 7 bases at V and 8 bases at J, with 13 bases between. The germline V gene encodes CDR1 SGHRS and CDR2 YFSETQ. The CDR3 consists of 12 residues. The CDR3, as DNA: TGCGCCAGCCGGAGGGGGGAAGACATTCAGTACTTC. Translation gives CASRRGEDIQYF.

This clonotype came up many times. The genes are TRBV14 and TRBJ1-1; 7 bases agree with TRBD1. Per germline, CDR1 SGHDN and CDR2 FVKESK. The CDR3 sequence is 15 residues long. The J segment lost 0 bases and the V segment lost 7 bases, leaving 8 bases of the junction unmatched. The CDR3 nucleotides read TGTGCCAGCAACCAGGGGGAGGGTATGAACACTGAAGCTTTCTTT. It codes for CASNQGEGMNTEAFF.

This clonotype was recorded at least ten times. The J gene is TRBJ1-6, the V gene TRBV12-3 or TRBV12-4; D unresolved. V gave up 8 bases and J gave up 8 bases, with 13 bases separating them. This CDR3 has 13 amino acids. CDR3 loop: CASAVEAYSPLHF. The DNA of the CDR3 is TGTGCCAGCGCGGTTGAAGCCTATTCACCCCTCCACTTT.

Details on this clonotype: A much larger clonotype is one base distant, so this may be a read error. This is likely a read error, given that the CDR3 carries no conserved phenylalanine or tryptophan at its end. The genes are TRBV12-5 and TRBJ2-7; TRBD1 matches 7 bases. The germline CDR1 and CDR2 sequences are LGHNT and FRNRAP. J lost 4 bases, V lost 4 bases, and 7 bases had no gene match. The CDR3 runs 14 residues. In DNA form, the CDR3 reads TGTGCTAGTGGTTCCGGACAGGCCCCTTACGAGCAGTACCTC. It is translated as CASGSGQAPYEQYL.

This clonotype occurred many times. Written as DNA, the CDR3 is TGCAGTGCTAGCTGGGTCGGGAGAGGTGAGACCCAGTACTTC. Translating it yields CSASWVGRGETQYF. This rearrangement joins TRBV20-1 to TRBJ2-5, with D possibly being TRBD2 (6 bases). V was clipped by 3 bases and J by 5 bases, with 16 bases between them. The CDR3 runs 14 residues. Germline V lookup: CDR1 DFQATT, CDR2 SNEGSKA (reference sequence).

The DNA of the CDR3 is TGTGCCACCAGCTTCGGATCTGGAAACACCATATATTTT. Its protein is CATSFGSGNTIYF. The genes are TRBV15 and TRBJ1-3; D ambiguous. V was cut by 5 bases and J by 1 base, with 6 bases left in between. The CDR3 contains 13 residues. CDR1 is LNHNV and CDR2 is YYDKDF in the germline V gene (reference sequence).

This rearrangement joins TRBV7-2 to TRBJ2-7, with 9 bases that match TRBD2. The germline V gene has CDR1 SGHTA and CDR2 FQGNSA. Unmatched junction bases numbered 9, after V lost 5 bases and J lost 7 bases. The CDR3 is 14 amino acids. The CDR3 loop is CASSPPGLAGEQYF. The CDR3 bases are TGTGCCAGCAGCCCTCCGGGACTAGCTGGGGAGCAGTACTTC.

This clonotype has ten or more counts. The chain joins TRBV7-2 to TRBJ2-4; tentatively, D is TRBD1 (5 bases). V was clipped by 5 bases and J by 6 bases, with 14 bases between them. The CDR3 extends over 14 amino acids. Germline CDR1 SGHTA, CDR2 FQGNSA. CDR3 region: CASSDRGTVNIQYF. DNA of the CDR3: TGTGCCAGCAGCGATAGGGGCACGGTAAACATTCAGTACTTC. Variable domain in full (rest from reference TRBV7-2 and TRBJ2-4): GAGVSQSPSNKVTEKGKDVELRCDPISGHTALYWYRQSLGQGLEFLIYFQGNSAPDKSGLPSDRFSAERTGGSVSTLTIQRTQQEDSAVYLCASSDRGTVNIQYFGAGTRLSVL.

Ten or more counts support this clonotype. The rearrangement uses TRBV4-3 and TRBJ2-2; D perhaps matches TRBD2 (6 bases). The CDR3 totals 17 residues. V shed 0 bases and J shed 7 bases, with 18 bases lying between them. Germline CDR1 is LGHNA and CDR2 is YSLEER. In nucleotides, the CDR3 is TGCGCCAGCAGCCAAGATCTTGGTAGCACGGGGGTCGGGGAGCTGTTTTTT. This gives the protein CASSQDLGSTGVGELFF.